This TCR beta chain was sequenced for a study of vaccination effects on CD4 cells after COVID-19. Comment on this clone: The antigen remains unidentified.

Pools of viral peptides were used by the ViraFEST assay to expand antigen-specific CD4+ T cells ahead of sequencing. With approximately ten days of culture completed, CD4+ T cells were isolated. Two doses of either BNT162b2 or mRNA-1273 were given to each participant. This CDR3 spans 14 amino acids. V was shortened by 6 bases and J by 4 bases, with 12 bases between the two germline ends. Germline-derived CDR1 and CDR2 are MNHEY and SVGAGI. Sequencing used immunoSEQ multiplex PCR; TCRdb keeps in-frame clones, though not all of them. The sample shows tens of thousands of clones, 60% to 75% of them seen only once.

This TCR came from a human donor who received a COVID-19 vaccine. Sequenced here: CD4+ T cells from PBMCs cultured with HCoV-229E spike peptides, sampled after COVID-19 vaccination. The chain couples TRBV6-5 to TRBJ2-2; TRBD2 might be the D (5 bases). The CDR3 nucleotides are TGTGCCAGCAGAGATCGGGGTAGCACCGGGGAGCTGTTTTTT. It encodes CASRDRGSTGELFF.